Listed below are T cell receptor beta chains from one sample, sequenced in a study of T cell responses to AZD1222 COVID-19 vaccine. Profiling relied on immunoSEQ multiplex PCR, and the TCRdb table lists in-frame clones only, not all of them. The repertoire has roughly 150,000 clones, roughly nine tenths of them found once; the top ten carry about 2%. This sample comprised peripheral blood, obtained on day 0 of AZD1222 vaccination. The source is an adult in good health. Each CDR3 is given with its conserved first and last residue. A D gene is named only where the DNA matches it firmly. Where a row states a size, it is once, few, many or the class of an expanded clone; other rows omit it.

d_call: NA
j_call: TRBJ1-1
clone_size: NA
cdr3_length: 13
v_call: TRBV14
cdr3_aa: CASRPSTNTEAFF
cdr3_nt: TGTGCCAGCAGACCCTCTACGAACACTGAAGCTTTCTTT

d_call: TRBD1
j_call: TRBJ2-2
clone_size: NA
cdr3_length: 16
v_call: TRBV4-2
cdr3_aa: CASSQDLTGLTGELFF
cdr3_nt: TGTGCCAGCAGCCAAGATCTGACAGGGTTGACCGGGGAGCTGTTTTTT

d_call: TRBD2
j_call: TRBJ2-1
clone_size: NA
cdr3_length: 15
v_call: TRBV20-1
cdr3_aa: CSASPRASGSNEQFF
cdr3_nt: TGCAGTGCTAGTCCGCGGGCTAGCGGGAGCAATGAGCAGTTCTTC

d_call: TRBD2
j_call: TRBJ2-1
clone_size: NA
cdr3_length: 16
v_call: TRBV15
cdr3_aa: CATSPWAGGVGNEQFF
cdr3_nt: TGTGCCACCTCCCCCTGGGCGGGGGGAGTCGGAAATGAGCAGTTCTTC

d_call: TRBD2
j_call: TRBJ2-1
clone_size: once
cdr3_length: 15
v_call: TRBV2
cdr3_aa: CASSVMTSGINEQFF
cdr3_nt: TGTGCCAGCAGCGTGATGACTAGCGGGATAAATGAGCAGTTCTTC

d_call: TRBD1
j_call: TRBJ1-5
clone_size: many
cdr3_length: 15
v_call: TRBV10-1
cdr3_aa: CASREPGQGNQPQHF
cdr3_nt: TGCGCCAGCAGGGAACCGGGACAGGGGAATCAGCCCCAGCATTTT

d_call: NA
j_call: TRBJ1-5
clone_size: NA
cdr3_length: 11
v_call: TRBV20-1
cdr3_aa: CSAQGDQPQHF
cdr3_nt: TGCAGTGCGCAGGGTGATCAGCCCCAGCATTTT

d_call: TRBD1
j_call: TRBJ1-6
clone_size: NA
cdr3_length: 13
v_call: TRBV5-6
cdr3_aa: CASSQAGGSPLHF
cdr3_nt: TGTGCCAGCAGCCAAGCAGGGGGATCACCCCTCCACTTT

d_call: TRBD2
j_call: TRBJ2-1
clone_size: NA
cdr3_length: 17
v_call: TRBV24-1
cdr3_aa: CATSDVGSGRIGNEQFF
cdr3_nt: TGTGCCACCAGTGATGTGGGTAGCGGGAGAATCGGCAATGAGCAGTTCTTC

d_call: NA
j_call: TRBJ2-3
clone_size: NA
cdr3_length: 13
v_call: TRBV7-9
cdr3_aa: CASSFSLLDTQYF
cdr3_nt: TGTGCCAGCAGCTTTTCTCTTCTAGATACGCAGTATTTT

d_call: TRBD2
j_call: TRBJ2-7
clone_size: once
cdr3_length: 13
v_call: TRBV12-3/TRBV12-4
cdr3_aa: CASTAGGFNEQYF
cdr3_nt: TGTGCCAGCACCGCGGGAGGGTTTAACGAGCAGTACTTC

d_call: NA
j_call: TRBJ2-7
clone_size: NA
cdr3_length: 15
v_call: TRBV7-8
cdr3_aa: CASSLTRFQGYEQYF
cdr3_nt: TGTGCCAGCAGCTTAACCCGCTTCCAGGGTTACGAGCAGTACTTC

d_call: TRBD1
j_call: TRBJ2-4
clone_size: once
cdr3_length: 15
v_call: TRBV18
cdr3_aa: CASSPGDRVPNIQYF
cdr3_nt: TGTGCCAGCTCACCAGGGGACAGGGTGCCAAACATTCAGTACTTC

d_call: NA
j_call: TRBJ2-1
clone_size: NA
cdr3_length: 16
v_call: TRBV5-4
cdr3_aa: CASSAALTTVNNEQFF
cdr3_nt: TGTGCCAGCAGCGCCGCTTTGACGACTGTTAACAATGAGCAGTTCTTC

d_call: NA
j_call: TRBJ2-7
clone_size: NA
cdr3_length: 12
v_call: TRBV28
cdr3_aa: CASSPGYYEQYF
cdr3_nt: TGTGCCAGCAGTCCAGGTTACTACGAGCAGTACTTC

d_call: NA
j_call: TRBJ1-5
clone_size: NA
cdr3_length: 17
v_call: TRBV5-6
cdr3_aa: CASSPHPDGNSNQPQHF
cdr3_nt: TGTGCCAGCAGCCCTCACCCGGACGGCAATAGCAATCAGCCCCAGCATTTT

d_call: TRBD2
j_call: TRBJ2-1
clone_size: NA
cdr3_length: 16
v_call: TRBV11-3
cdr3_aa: CASSFRDSGGYNEQFF
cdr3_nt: TGTGCCAGCAGCTTTAGGGATAGCGGGGGATACAATGAGCAGTTCTTC

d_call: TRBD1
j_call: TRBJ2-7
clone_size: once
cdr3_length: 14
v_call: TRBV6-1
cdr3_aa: CASSLQGVSYEQYF
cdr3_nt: TGTGCCAGCAGCCTCCAGGGGGTGAGTTACGAGCAGTACTTC

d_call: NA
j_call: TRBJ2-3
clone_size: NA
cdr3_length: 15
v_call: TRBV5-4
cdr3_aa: CASSFMAGVTDTQYF
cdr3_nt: TGTGCCAGCAGCTTTATGGCAGGTGTAACAGATACGCAGTATTTT

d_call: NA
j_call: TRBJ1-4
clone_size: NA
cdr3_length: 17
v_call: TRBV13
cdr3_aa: CASSQGTEGSTNEKLFF
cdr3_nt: TGTGCCAGCAGCCAGGGGACGGAAGGGTCAACTAATGAAAAACTGTTTTTT

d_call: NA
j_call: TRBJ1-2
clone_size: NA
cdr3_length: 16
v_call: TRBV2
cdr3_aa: CASTDGWSGAVHGYTF
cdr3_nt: TGTGCCAGCACCGATGGGTGGTCGGGGGCGGTTCATGGCTACACCTTC

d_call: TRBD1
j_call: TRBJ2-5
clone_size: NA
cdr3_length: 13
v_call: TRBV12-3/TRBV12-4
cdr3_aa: CASSATGGETQYF
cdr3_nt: TGTGCCAGCAGTGCGACAGGGGGAGAGACCCAGTACTTC

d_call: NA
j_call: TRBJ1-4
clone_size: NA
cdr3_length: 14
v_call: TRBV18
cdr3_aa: CASSPPDYAEKLFF
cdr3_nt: TGTGCCAGCTCACCACCGGACTATGCAGAAAAACTGTTTTTT

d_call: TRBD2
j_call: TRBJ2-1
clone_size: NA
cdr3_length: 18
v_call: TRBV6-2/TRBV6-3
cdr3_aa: CASSQEMGLAGDYNEQFF
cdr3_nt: TGTGCCAGCAGCCAAGAAATGGGACTAGCGGGAGACTACAATGAGCAGTTCTTC

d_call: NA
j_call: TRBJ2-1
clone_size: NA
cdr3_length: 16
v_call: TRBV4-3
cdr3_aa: CASSQDREFTYNEQFF
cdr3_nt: TGCGCCAGCAGCCAAGATCGGGAGTTTACCTACAATGAGCAGTTCTTC

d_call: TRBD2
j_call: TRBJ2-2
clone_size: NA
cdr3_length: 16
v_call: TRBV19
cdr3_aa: CASSEGRLAGGGELFF
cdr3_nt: TGTGCCAGTAGCGAAGGGCGACTAGCGGGAGGCGGGGAGCTGTTTTTT

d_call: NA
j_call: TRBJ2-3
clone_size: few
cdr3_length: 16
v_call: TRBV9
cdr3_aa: CASSVGGAASTDTQYF
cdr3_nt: TGTGCCAGCAGCGTAGGGGGAGCGGCTAGCACAGATACGCAGTATTTT

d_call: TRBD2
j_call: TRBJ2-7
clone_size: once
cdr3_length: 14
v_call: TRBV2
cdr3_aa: CARQGLAGSYEQYF
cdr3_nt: TGTGCCAGACAAGGACTAGCGGGTTCTTACGAGCAGTACTTC

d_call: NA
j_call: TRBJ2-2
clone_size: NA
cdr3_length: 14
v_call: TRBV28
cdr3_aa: CASRPSLNTGELFF
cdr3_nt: TGTGCCAGCAGGCCCAGCTTGAACACCGGGGAGCTGTTTTTT

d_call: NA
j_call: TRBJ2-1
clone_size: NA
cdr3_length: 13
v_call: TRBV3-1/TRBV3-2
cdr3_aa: CASSQGKGIEQFF
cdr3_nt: TGTGCCAGCAGCCAAGGCAAGGGAATCGAGCAGTTCTTC

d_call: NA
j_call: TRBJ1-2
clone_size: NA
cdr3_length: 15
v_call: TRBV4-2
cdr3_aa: CASSPQQGETYGYTF
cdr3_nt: TGTGCCAGCAGCCCTCAACAGGGAGAAACGTATGGCTACACCTTC

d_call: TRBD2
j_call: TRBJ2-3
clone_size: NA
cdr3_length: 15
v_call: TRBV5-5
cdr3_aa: CASSNLAGVLDTQYF
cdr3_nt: TGTGCCAGCAGCAATCTAGCGGGAGTATTGGATACGCAGTATTTT

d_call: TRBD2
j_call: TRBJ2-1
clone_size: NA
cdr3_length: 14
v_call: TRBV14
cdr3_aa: CASSPFLAANEQFF
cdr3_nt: TGTGCCAGCAGCCCATTTCTAGCGGCCAATGAGCAGTTCTTC

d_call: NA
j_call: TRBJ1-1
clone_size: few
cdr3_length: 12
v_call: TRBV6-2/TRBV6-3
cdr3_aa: CASSRRNTEAFF
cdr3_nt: TGTGCCAGCAGTCGGAGGAACACTGAAGCTTTCTTT

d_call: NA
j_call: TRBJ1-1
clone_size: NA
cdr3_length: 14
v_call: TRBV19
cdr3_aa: CASSIGGAGTEAFF
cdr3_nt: TGTGCCAGTAGTATAGGCGGGGCAGGGACTGAAGCTTTCTTT

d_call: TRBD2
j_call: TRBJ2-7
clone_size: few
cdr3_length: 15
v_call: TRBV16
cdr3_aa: CASTFVAGGAYEQYF
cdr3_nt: TGTGCCAGCACGTTCGTGGCGGGAGGTGCCTACGAGCAGTACTTC

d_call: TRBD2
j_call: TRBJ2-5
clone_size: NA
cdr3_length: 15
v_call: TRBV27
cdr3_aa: CASSLIAGGGETQYF
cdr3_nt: TGTGCCAGCAGTTTAATAGCGGGAGGGGGGGAGACCCAGTACTTC

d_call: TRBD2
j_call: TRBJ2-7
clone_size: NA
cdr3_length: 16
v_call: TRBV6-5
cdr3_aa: CASSYGTSGDTYEQYF
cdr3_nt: TGTGCCAGCAGTTACGGGACTAGCGGAGACACTTACGAGCAGTACTTC

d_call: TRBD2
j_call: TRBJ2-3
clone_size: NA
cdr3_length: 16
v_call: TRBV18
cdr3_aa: CASSHGLAGSTDTQYF
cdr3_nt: TGTGCCAGCTCACACGGTCTAGCGGGTAGCACAGATACGCAGTATTTT

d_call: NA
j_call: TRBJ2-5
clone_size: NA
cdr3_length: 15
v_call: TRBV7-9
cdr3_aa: CASSKVGRAQETQYF
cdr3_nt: TGTGCCAGCAGCAAAGTGGGGAGAGCCCAAGAGACCCAGTACTTC

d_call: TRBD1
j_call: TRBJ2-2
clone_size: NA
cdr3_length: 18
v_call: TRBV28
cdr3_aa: CASSLRPWDRLNTGELFF
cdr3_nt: TGTGCCAGCAGTTTACGGCCCTGGGACAGGCTAAACACCGGGGAGCTGTTTTTT